This passage covers 4 T cell receptor beta chains from one sample sequenced in a study of shared clonotypes between healthy human individuals. Clones were read by immunoSEQ multiplex PCR, and TCRdb kept only the in-frame ones, dropping some. The repertoire holds over a million clones, with 78% as singletons. Sequenced sample: memory CD4+ T cells from PBMCs. As for subset: CD45RA-negative fraction. All receptors derive from a man in his late teens or twenties in good health. Some clones in this sample may be carry-over from other donors' samples.

This sequence joins TRBV6-5 and TRBJ1-2; 10 nucleotides line up with TRBD1. The CDR3 extends over 16 amino acids. In germline, CDR1 is MNHEY, CDR2 SVGAGI. With V trimmed by 0 bases and J by 7 bases, 8 bases remained unmatched. The CDR3 DNA is TGTGCCAGCAGTTACTCATCCGGACAGGGGGGAAGTGGCTACACCTTC. Residues: CASSYSSGQGGSGYTF.

This clone occurred once. The V gene is TRBV21-1, the J gene TRBJ2-7; no check of the table's D call, TRBD2, against the DNA was made. TRBV21-1 is an annotated pseudogene. This CDR3 region has 19 residues. In DNA form, the CDR3 reads TGTGCCAGCAGCATAAAACCCCGGACTAGCGGGGAGGTTTTGCGGGAGCAGTACTTC. Residues: CASSIKPRTSGEVLREQYF.

Notes on this clone: This may stem from a read error, because a much larger clone lies one nucleotide away. The identical CDR3 is also encoded by other nucleotide sequences in the sample. The rearrangement links TRBV18 to TRBJ2-5; D perhaps matches TRBD1 (5 bases). The germline V gene has CDR1 KGHSH and CDR2 LQKENI. The CDR3 is made up of 13 amino acids. The germline V and J ends were trimmed by 1 base and 2 bases, with 5 bases remaining between them. The CDR3 region is CASSPRQQETQYF. The CDR3 coding sequence is TGTGCCAGCTCACCACGACAGCAAGAGACCCAGTACTTC.

The CDR3 DNA follows: TGTGCCAGCAGGGCGGACAGGGGTGTGCATACGCAGTATTTT. Translated, it gives CASRADRGVHTQYF. The chain uses TRBV28 and TRBJ2-3, with 9 nucleotides matching TRBD1. CDR3 length: 14 residues. From germline, CDR1 is MDHEN and CDR2 SYDVKM. With 6 bases clipped from V and 7 bases from J, the junction kept 8 bases outside the gene matches.